The entry below describes one TCR beta chain. Profiled with immunoSEQ multiplex PCR; TCRdb holds only in-frame clones, not every one. The top ten clones hold 9.5% to 10% of a sample with 90,000 or so clones, 85% to 90% of them seen once. The data were obtained in a study of control samples from healthy donors and cancer patients. The germline V and J ends were trimmed by 3 bases and 5 bases, with 14 bases remaining between them. The CDR3 covers 14 residues. CDR1 and CDR2 from the germline V gene are SGHNT and YYREEE (reference sequence). Material for sequencing was PBMCs. The chain carries TRBV5-4 and TRBJ1-2; D is unclear. The source is a woman aged 50 to 60 with colorectal cancer. In DNA form, the CDR3 reads TGTGCCAGCAGCTGGGCCGGGTCCTTTTATGGCTACACCTTC. Protein sequence: CASSWAGSFYGYTF.